Below, 21 T cell receptor beta chains from the same sample are listed, as sequenced in a study of CD8+CD57+ T cells in acquired aplastic anemia. Genomic DNA, serving as template, underwent TCR beta VDJ and CDR3 profiling. TCRdb ran MiXCR on the reads and lists one entry per CDR3 protein. The data contain 100,000 to 150,000 distinct CDR3 sequences, roughly 50% of them singletons. The sequencing sample was made of sorted CD4+, CD8+, or CD8+CD57+ T cells (not recorded which) from PBMCs. These receptors all come from a human donor in good health, serving as a control.

This chain uses TRBV2 with TRBJ2-7; tentative D call: TRBD2 (5 bases). CDR1 is SNHLY, CDR2 FYNNEI, per germline. The CDR3 totals 13 residues. Trimming left V 2 bases short and J 7 bases short, with 12 bases between. Written as DNA, the CDR3 is TGTGCCAGCAGTGAACTGGAGGTGGGGGAGCAGTACTTC. Protein sequence: CASSELEVGEQYF.

This clonotype was seen many times. The CDR3 DNA follows: TGTGCCAGCAGTTACTCGGGGGGGACAGGGGAAGGCACTGAAGCTTTCTTT. Residues: CASSYSGGTGEGTEAFF. The chain recombines TRBV6-5 with TRBJ1-1; 10 nucleotides align to TRBD1. The CDR3 is 17 amino acids. Per the germline V gene, CDR1 is MNHEY and CDR2 is SVGAGI. J lost 4 bases, V lost 0 bases, and 8 bases had no gene match.

There are many counts of this clonotype. V is TRBV5-1 and J is TRBJ1-1; D is unresolved. The CDR3 has 15 residues. Germline V gene data show CDR1 as SGHRS and CDR2 as YFSETQ. Trimming cost V 4 bases and J 1 base, with 14 bases left between them. The CDR3 here is CASSTYETANTEAFF. CDR3 nucleotides: TGCGCCAGCAGCACCTACGAGACGGCGAACACTGAAGCTTTCTTT. Variable domain in full (rest from reference TRBV5-1 and TRBJ1-1): KAGVTQTPRYLIKTRGQQVTLSCSPISGHRSVSWYQQTPGQGLQFLFEYFSETQRNKGNFPGRFSGRQFSNSRSEMNVSTLELGDSALYLCASSTYETANTEAFFGQGTRLTVV.

This clonotype was counted between two and nine times. This rearrangement joins TRBV24-1 to TRBJ1-2; D is perhaps TRBD1 (6 bases). The germline CDR1 and CDR2 sequences are KGHDR and SFDVKD. V was trimmed by 4 bases and J by 4 bases, leaving 9 bases between them. The CDR3 length is 13 residues. The DNA for the CDR3 is TGTGCCACCAGTGACGGACAGACCTATGGCTACACCTTC. This encodes CATSDGQTYGYTF.

This clonotype was observed many times. The V call is TRBV16, the J call TRBJ2-5; 11 bases fit TRBD2. The CDR3 loop spans 16 amino acids. V lost 0 bases to trimming and J lost 4 bases; unmatched junction nucleotides: 4. Germline values: CDR1 KGHSY, CDR2 FQNENV. CDR3 DNA: TGTGCCAGCAGCCAATCTTCCACTAGCGGGGGAGAGACCCAGTACTTC. It encodes CASSQSSTSGGETQYF.

The V call is TRBV6-1, the J call TRBJ2-4; possibly TRBD1 for D (6 bases). Germline values: CDR1 MNHNS, CDR2 SASEGT. The CDR3 is 12 amino acids. The V and J ends lost 7 bases and 3 bases respectively, with 7 bases between them. The CDR3, as DNA: TGTGCCAGCACAGGGGACAAAAACATTCAGTACTTC. It specifies CASTGDKNIQYF.

Concerning this clonotype: This clone may be a read error of a much larger clone one base away. The J gene is TRBJ2-3, the V gene TRBV4-2, with a weak D call TRBD2 (5 bases). Looked up from germline, CDR1 is LGHNA and CDR2 is YNFKEQ. This CDR3 contains 14 residues. Trimming took 8 bases from V and 2 from J, leaving 14 bases between them. The CDR3 coding sequence is TGTGCCAGCGGCCGAAGACTAACCACAGATACGCAGTATTTT. It specifies CASGRRLTTDTQYF.

This clonotype was counted only a few times. The chain combines TRBV18 with TRBJ2-3; D gene unclear. Germline V CDR1 and CDR2: KGHSH, LQKENI. This CDR3 is 15 amino acids long. V lost 2 bases and J lost 5, with 14 bases in between. The CDR3 nucleotides read TGTGCCAGCTCACCAGATTCCAAGACAAGAGATACGCAGTATTTT. As protein: CASSPDSKTRDTQYF. Drawing the rest from reference TRBV18 and TRBJ2-3, the complete variable domain is NAGVMQNPRHLVRRRGQEARLRCSPMKGHSHVYWYRQLPEEGLKFMVYLQKENIIDESGMPKERFSAEFPKEGPSILRIQQVVRGDSAAYFCASSPDSKTRDTQYFGPGTRLTVL.

The chain links TRBV6-1 to TRBJ1-2, with D perhaps TRBD1 (5 bases). The CDR3 contains 12 residues. Germline-derived CDR1 and CDR2 are MNHNS and SASEGT. V was pared by 2 bases and J by 6 bases, with 7 bases between. The CDR3 protein is CASSELGHGYTF. The CDR3 nucleotides are TGTGCCAGCAGTGAATTGGGACATGGCTACACCTTC.

V is TRBV10-3 and J is TRBJ1-4; a weak D match, TRBD1 (6 bases). V shed 4 bases and J shed 3 bases, with 12 bases lying between them. The CDR3 has 15 amino acids. The germline V gene encodes CDR1 ENHRY and CDR2 SYGVKD. CDR3 DNA: TGTGCCATCAGTGCTTCAGGGGATTCTAATGAAAAACTGTTTTTT. This codes for CAISASGDSNEKLFF.

The rearrangement links TRBV29-1 to TRBJ1-1, with D possibly being TRBD1 (5 bases). The length of the CDR3 is 11 residues. Germline V lookup: CDR1 SQVTM, CDR2 ANQGSEA. Trimming removed 2 bases at V and 7 bases at J, with 8 bases between. The CDR3 loop reads CSVEFGGEAFF. CDR3 DNA: TGCAGCGTTGAATTTGGGGGTGAAGCTTTCTTT.

About this clonotype itself: As the CDR3 is not closed by the conserved phenylalanine or tryptophan, this likely results from a read error. The J gene is TRBJ2-2, the V gene TRBV6-5, with no clear D. Per germline, CDR1 MNHEY and CDR2 SVGAGI. The CDR3 loop spans 15 amino acids. Trimming removed 5 bases at V and 1 base at J, with 11 bases between. CDR3 bases: TGTGCCAGCAGTCACCGGGCCCAGAACACCGGGGAGCTGTTTTCT. Encoded protein: CASSHRAQNTGELFS.

As to this clonotype: A read error may produce the germline difference seen at one junction end. CDR3 loop: CASRLTGTGVAF. The CDR3 region has the DNA TGTGCCAGCAGGCTTACCGGGACAGGGGTCGCCTTC. V is TRBV13 and J is TRBJ1-2, with 10 positions matching TRBD1. Germline CDR1 and CDR2: PRHDT and FYEKMQ (reference sequence). This CDR3 is built from 12 residues.

This clonotype was counted at least ten times. The chain joins TRBV6-1 to TRBJ1-1; D might be TRBD1 (6 bases). Trimming took 6 bases from V and 4 from J, leaving 15 bases between them. Germline loops: CDR1 MNHNS, CDR2 SASEGT. This CDR3 contains 14 residues. The CDR3 protein is CASSPTGRGTEAFF. In DNA, the CDR3 is TGTGCCAGCAGCCCCACAGGGAGGGGCACTGAAGCTTTCTTT.

The chain couples TRBV15 to TRBJ2-1, with a tentative D call TRBD2 (6 bases). CDR1 is LNHNV and CDR2 is YYDKDF in the germline V gene (reference sequence). There are 14 residues in the CDR3. The ends were cut back, 0 bases at V and 8 bases at J, with 11 bases in the middle. Here the CDR3 reads CATSRELAPDEQFF. CDR3 sequence (DNA): TGTGCCACCAGCAGAGAACTAGCCCCCGATGAGCAGTTCTTC.

This chain connects TRBV7-2 to TRBJ1-2; 7 bases line up with TRBD1. Trimming cost V 8 bases and J 3 bases; bases outside gene matches: 0. This CDR3 is 11 amino acids long. The germline gives CDR1 SGHTA, CDR2 FQGNSA. The DNA for the CDR3 is TGTGCCAGCGGACAGGACTATGGCTACACCTTC. Translated, it gives CASGQDYGYTF.

The chain carries TRBV7-9 and TRBJ1-6; D possibly corresponds to TRBD1 (6 bases). CDR1 and CDR2 from the germline V gene are SEHNR and FQNEAQ (reference sequence). Between the trimmed V and J ends, which lost 1 base and 10 bases, there was a span of 14 bases. The CDR3 runs 15 residues. In DNA, the CDR3 is TGTGCCAGCAGCTTAGGCCCAGGGGCAGGGTCACCCCTCCACTTT. Encoded protein: CASSLGPGAGSPLHF. Full variable domain (outside the CDR3, taken from reference TRBV7-9 and TRBJ1-6): DTGVSQNPRHKITKRGQNVTFRCDPISEHNRLYWYRQTLGQGPEFLTYFQNEAQLEKSRLLSDRFSAERPKGSFSTLEIQRTEQGDSAMYLCASSLGPGAGSPLHFGNGTRLTVT.

The chain joins TRBV27 to TRBJ1-1, with a tentative D call TRBD1 (5 bases). Germline V gene sequence: CDR1 MNHEY, CDR2 SMNVEV (reference sequence). Trimming took 4 bases from V and 1 from J, leaving 13 bases between them. The CDR3 is 15 amino acids. The chain's CDR3 is CASSSWGRENTEAFF. The CDR3 DNA is TGTGCCAGCAGTTCGTGGGGCAGGGAGAACACTGAAGCTTTCTTT.

Many counts were recorded for this clonotype. The chain recombines TRBV9 with TRBJ2-7, with D perhaps matching TRBD2 (6 bases). This CDR3 comprises 19 residues. From germline, CDR1 is SGDLS and CDR2 YYNGEE. V lost 4 bases and J lost 0, with 26 bases in between. CDR3 protein: CASSPSGGTRASSSYEQYF. DNA for the CDR3: TGTGCCAGCAGCCCCTCTGGGGGGACCCGCGCTTCCAGCTCCTACGAGCAGTACTTC.

The chain links TRBV15 to TRBJ1-1; 11 bases fit TRBD1. Germline V gene data show CDR1 as LNHNV and CDR2 as YYDKDF (reference sequence). This CDR3 has 16 amino acids. The V segment lost 5 bases and the J segment 4 bases; nucleotides outside the gene matches: 9. The CDR3 reads CATSLRTGGIGTEAFF. As DNA, the CDR3 is TGTGCCACCAGCTTACGGACAGGGGGCATCGGCACTGAAGCTTTCTTT.

J is TRBJ2-7 and V is TRBV7-8, with D hard to call. The CDR3 is 14 residues long. CDR1 SGHVS and CDR2 FQNEAQ come from the germline V gene. The V and J ends lost 4 bases and 0 bases respectively, with 10 bases between them. The CDR3 loop is CASSSRWDSYEQYF. In DNA form, the CDR3 reads TGTGCCAGCAGCTCCAGGTGGGACTCCTACGAGCAGTACTTC.